The next 3 T cell receptor beta chains were all read from a single sample in a study of T cells in Graves' hyperthyroidism and ophthalmopathy. TCR beta CDR3 region amplification was performed from RNA transcripts. The HTBI primer set was used in a first-round RT-PCR of the TCR CDR3. TCRdb re-called the multiplex PCR reads through MiXCR, storing one row per CDR3 protein. Among about 720,000 distinct CDR3 sequences, around 17% were seen once, and the ten largest hold 8.4%. Sequenced input: blood. Receptor source: a man in his late teens or twenties with Graves' hyperthyroidism.

The V call is TRBV3-1, the J call TRBJ1-5, with D maybe TRBD1 (6 bases). Germline CDR1 LGHDT, CDR2 YNNKEL (reference sequence). Trimming took 4 bases from V and 7 from J, leaving 8 bases between them. This CDR3 spans 12 amino acids. Written as DNA, the CDR3 is TGTGCCAGCAGCCGCAGGGGACAGCCCCAGCATTTT. Its protein is CASSRRGQPQHF.

There are a few counts of this clonotype. The chain joins TRBV5-1 to TRBJ2-2; D unresolved. Germline V CDR1 and CDR2: SGHRS, YFSETQ. V lost 4 bases to trimming and J lost 0 bases, with 19 bases between them. The CDR3 loop spans 18 amino acids. The CDR3 spells CASSLNLLGGANTGELFF. CDR3 nucleotide sequence: TGCGCCAGCAGCCTGAACTTGCTAGGCGGAGCGAACACCGGGGAGCTGTTTTTT.

This clonotype showed up many times. The J gene is TRBJ1-1, the V gene TRBV12-3 or TRBV12-4; possible D gene TRBD1, 5 bases. V lost 5 bases, J lost 7 bases, and 11 bases lay in between. This CDR3 has 12 amino acids. Written as DNA, the CDR3 is TGTGCCAGCAGTCCAGGGACGGTTGAAGCTTTCTTT. It yields the protein CASSPGTVEAFF.